This entry lists 21 T cell receptor beta chains sequenced from one sample in a study of blood T cell repertoires in COVID-19. Method: immunoSEQ multiplex PCR; TCRdb's copy keeps in-frame clones and lacks some. Found here are roughly 250,000 clones, about nine tenths of them singletons; the top ten hold around 6%. Sequenced input: PBMCs or T cells enriched from blood (not recorded which). The receptors stem from a woman aged 25 to 39 with acute COVID-19.

The chain is built from TRBV15 and TRBJ2-7; 11 positions match TRBD1. This CDR3 is 16 amino acids long. V shed 0 bases and J 3 bases; nucleotides not matched to a gene: 4. Germline CDR1 reads LNHNV; CDR2 reads YYDKDF (reference sequence). The CDR3 nucleotides read TGTGCCACCAGCAGAGAGGCCGGGACAGGGGGCTACGAGCAGTACTTC. Its translation is CATSREAGTGGYEQYF.

The chain employs TRBV6-5 and TRBJ1-1; 10 bases line up with TRBD1. Germline V lookup: CDR1 MNHEY, CDR2 SVGAGI. Unmatched junction bases numbered 9, after V lost 8 bases and J lost 6 bases. This CDR3 comprises 14 residues. Here the CDR3 reads CASRPGTGEPEAFF. As DNA, the CDR3 is TGTGCCAGCCGGCCCGGGACAGGGGAACCTGAAGCTTTCTTT.

J is TRBJ1-5 and V is TRBV12-5; D not certain. Trimming removed 1 base at V and 4 bases at J, with 8 bases between. The CDR3 totals 14 residues. Germline loops: CDR1 LGHNT, CDR2 FRNRAP. CDR3 in DNA: TGTGCTAGTGGTTTGGCCACAGTGAATCAGCCCCAGCATTTT. It specifies CASGLATVNQPQHF.

This chain uses TRBV21-1 with TRBJ1-1. TRBV21-1 is an annotated pseudogene. The CDR3 runs 16 residues. In nucleotides, the CDR3 is TGTGCCAGCAGTCACCGGTGGCCCTTGCGGTACACTGAAGCTTTCTTT. This codes for CASSHRWPLRYTEAFF.

The chain is built from TRBV24-1 and TRBJ1-6; D unclear. The CDR3 totals 14 residues. V was clipped by 6 bases and J by 7 bases, with 12 bases between them. Germline values: CDR1 KGHDR, CDR2 SFDVKD. CDR3 protein: CATSKAGRNSPLHF. In DNA, the CDR3 is TGTGCCACCAGTAAGGCGGGAAGGAATTCACCCCTCCACTTT.

The chain uses TRBV27 and TRBJ1-1; D uncertain. Germline assignment: CDR1 MNHEY and CDR2 SMNVEV (reference sequence). The CDR3 spans 13 residues. Trimming cost V 3 bases and J 1 base, with 6 bases left between them. The CDR3 loop is CASSLAENTEAFF. CDR3 nucleotide sequence: TGTGCCAGCAGTTTGGCAGAGAACACTGAAGCTTTCTTT.

This chain links TRBV3-1 (or the pseudogene TRBV3-2) with TRBJ1-1, with TRBD1 matching 12 bases. The length of the CDR3 is 15 residues. The ends lost 4 bases at V and 7 bases at J; junction bases unmatched: 7. In germline, CDR1 is LGHDT, CDR2 YNNKEL (reference sequence). Here the CDR3 DNA reads TGTGCCAGCAGCCCTAGGGACAGGGGGCGGAATGAAGCTTTCTTT. It codes for CASSPRDRGRNEAFF.

This rearrangement joins TRBV11-3 to TRBJ2-3; TRBD2 matches at 9 bases. The J segment lost 2 bases and the V segment lost 8 bases, leaving 14 bases of the junction unmatched. The CDR3 extends over 17 amino acids. Germline V lookup: CDR1 SGHNT, CDR2 YENEEA. In DNA, the CDR3 is TGTGCCAGCTCGTGGTCGCTAGCGGGGACCTACACAGATACGCAGTATTTT. This encodes CASSWSLAGTYTDTQYF. Supplemented by reference TRBV11-3 and TRBJ2-3, the full variable domain reads EAGVVQSPRYKIIEKKQPVAFWCNPISGHNTLYWYLQNLGQGPELLIRYENEEAVDDSQLPKDRFSAERLKGVDSTLKIQPAELGDSAVYLCASSWSLAGTYTDTQYFGPGTRLTVL.

This clone was seen more than once but under ten times. J is TRBJ2-2 and V is TRBV19; 8 positions agree with TRBD1. V was pared by 9 bases and J by 1 base, with 4 bases of the junction left unmatched. There are 14 residues in the CDR3. CDR1 and CDR2 (germline): LNHDA, SQIVND (reference sequence). As DNA, the CDR3 is TGTGCCAGCCGCGGGACAGGGAACACCGGGGAGCTGTTTTTT. Translating it yields CASRGTGNTGELFF.

This chain links TRBV2 with TRBJ2-5, with D possibly TRBD2 on 6 matching bases. The CDR3 is 13 residues long. With 6 bases removed from V and 5 bases from J, the gap between germline ends came to 13 bases. The germline gives CDR1 SNHLY, CDR2 FYNNEI. The CDR3 here is CASRRGWSETQYF. CDR3 nucleotide sequence: TGTGCCAGCAGACGGGGGTGGAGCGAGACCCAGTACTTC.

This chain connects TRBV6-5 to TRBJ2-1; no clear D gene. Germline CDR1 is MNHEY and CDR2 is SVGAGI. The CDR3 consists of 11 residues. The V gene lost 6 bases and the J gene lost 8 bases, with 8 bases spanning the gap. The CDR3 loop reads CASRRVDEQFF. DNA of the CDR3: TGTGCCAGCAGGAGAGTCGATGAGCAGTTCTTC.

The genes are TRBV4-3 and TRBJ1-2, with D possibly TRBD1 on 5 matching bases. The germline CDR1 and CDR2 sequences are LGHNA and YSLEER. This CDR3 region has 16 residues. Trimming pared 0 bases from V and 2 bases from J, leaving 13 bases between. The CDR3 DNA is TGCGCCAGCAGCCAAGAAAGAGGAGGGGACAACTATGGCTACACCTTC. Protein: CASSQERGGDNYGYTF.

The rearrangement links TRBV7-9 to TRBJ2-5; 12 nucleotides agree with TRBD2. The V and J ends lost 4 bases and 5 bases, in that order; junction bases with no gene match: 11. CDR3 size: 17 residues. Germline V gene data show CDR1 as SEHNR and CDR2 as FQNEAQ (reference sequence). CDR3 amino acids: CASSSAPSGGAFETQYF. The DNA of the CDR3 is TGTGCCAGCAGCTCAGCTCCTAGCGGGGGGGCCTTCGAGACCCAGTACTTC.

The rearrangement joins TRBV5-4 to TRBJ2-7, with 12 bases identical to TRBD1. Trimming removed 5 bases from V and 6 bases from J; junction bases left unmatched: 6. The CDR3 loop spans 14 amino acids. Germline lookup yields CDR1 SGHNT and CDR2 YYREEE (reference sequence). CDR3 sequence (DNA): TGTGCCAGCAGACCGGGACAGGGGGCGGGCGAGCAGTACTTC. This sequence encodes CASRPGQGAGEQYF.

The CDR3 loop reads CASSPATGGNQPQHF. For the CDR3, the DNA is TGTGCCAGCTCACCAGCGACAGGGGGGAATCAGCCCCAGCATTTT. The chain has TRBV18 and TRBJ1-5; 9 bases map to TRBD1. Germline V gives CDR1 KGHSH, CDR2 LQKENI. V shed 2 bases, J shed 4 bases, and the junction held 3 bases outside the gene matches. This CDR3 spans 15 amino acids.

This chain joins TRBV2 and TRBJ2-2; 11 bases match TRBD1. The CDR3 consists of 17 residues. The J segment lost 4 bases and the V segment lost 6 bases, leaving 10 bases of the junction unmatched. Germline V gene sequence: CDR1 SNHLY, CDR2 FYNNEI. Written as DNA, the CDR3 is TGTGCCAGCAGCCTCACCGGACAGGGGGCGGGCACCGGGGAGCTGTTTTTT. Its protein is CASSLTGQGAGTGELFF.

The chain is built from TRBV6-1 and TRBJ2-5; possibly TRBD1 for D (5 bases). V lost 3 bases and J 13 bases, leaving 18 bases between the germline ends. The CDR3 runs to 13 residues. CDR1 and CDR2 (germline): MNHNS, SASEGT. CDR3 coding DNA: TGTGCCAGCAGTGACAGGGCCAAAATCCGAGTGTACTTC. Translating gives CASSDRAKIRVYF.

J is TRBJ2-1 and V is TRBV27, with D perhaps matching TRBD2 (6 bases). The CDR3 has 14 amino acids. V gave up 0 bases and J gave up 6 bases, with 9 bases separating them. CDR1 MNHEY and CDR2 SMNVEV come from the germline V gene (reference sequence). CDR3 sequence reads: CASSLSRLVNEQFF. The CDR3, as DNA: TGTGCCAGCAGTTTATCTAGACTAGTCAATGAGCAGTTCTTC.

The chain carries TRBV24-1 and TRBJ2-1; D unresolved. This CDR3 spans 13 amino acids. Trimming pared 0 bases from V and 8 bases from J, leaving 7 bases between. Germline loops: CDR1 KGHDR, CDR2 SFDVKD. The CDR3 bases are TGTGCCACCAGTGATTTGTATGTCGATGAGCAGTTCTTC. Translation gives CATSDLYVDEQFF.

The chain uses TRBV5-1 and TRBJ2-7; 10 bases are a match to TRBD2. Germline V gives CDR1 SGHRS, CDR2 YFSETQ. The trim removed 4 bases at V and 4 bases at J, leaving 5 bases unmatched. CDR3 length: 14 residues. The DNA of the CDR3 is TGCGCCAGCAGCACAGCGGGAGGGAAGTACGAGCAGTACTTC. The encoded protein is CASSTAGGKYEQYF.

This sequence joins TRBV7-8 and TRBJ2-4, with 8 bases lining up with TRBD2. Trimming took 3 bases from V and 8 from J; bases not matched to a gene: 3. CDR1 and CDR2 from the germline V gene are SGHVS and FQNEAQ. The CDR3 length is 13 residues. The CDR3 region is CASSFGGGDIQYF. CDR3 bases: TGTGCCAGCAGCTTCGGGGGGGGAGACATTCAGTACTTC.